The T cell receptor (beta chain) described here comes from a study of long-term antiretroviral therapy in people with HIV. Each donor provided at least one pre-ART PBMC sample and at least two post-ART PBMC samples. At the survey level, the v3.0 immunoSEQ assay was run. The repertoire was sequenced with immunoSEQ multiplex PCR; TCRdb's copy has only in-frame clones and lacks some. Found here are more than 11,000 clones, 65% to 85% of them singletons; the top ten hold roughly 15%. V was shortened by 6 bases and J by 7 bases, with 9 bases between the two germline ends. Germline V gene lookup returns CDR1 MNHEY and CDR2 SVGAGI. The CDR3 consists of 12 residues.

The TCR comes from a woman between 40 and 55 years old with HIV. The sample consisted of unsorted PBMCs, taken 1.8 years before starting antiretroviral therapy. This sequence joins TRBV6-5 and TRBJ2-2; D is undetermined. The CDR3 region has the DNA TGTGCCAGCAGAGTAGTCAGCGGGGAGCTGTTTTTT. Protein product: CASRVVSGELFF.